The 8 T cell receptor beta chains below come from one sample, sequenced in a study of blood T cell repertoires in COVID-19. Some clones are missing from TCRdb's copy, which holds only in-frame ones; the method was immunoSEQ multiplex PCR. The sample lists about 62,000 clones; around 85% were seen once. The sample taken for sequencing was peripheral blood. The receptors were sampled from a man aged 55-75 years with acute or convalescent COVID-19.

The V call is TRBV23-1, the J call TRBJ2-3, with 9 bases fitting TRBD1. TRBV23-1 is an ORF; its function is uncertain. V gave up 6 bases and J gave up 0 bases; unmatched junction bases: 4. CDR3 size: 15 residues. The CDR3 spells CASRRDRASTDTQYF. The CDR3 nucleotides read TGCGCCAGCAGACGGGACAGGGCTAGCACAGATACGCAGTATTTT.

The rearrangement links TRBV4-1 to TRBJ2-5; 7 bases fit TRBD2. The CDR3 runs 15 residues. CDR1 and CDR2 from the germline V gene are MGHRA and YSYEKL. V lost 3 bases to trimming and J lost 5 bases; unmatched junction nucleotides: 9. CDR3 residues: CASSQAGGSGETQYF. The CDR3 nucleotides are TGCGCCAGCAGCCAGGCGGGCGGGAGCGGGGAGACCCAGTACTTC.

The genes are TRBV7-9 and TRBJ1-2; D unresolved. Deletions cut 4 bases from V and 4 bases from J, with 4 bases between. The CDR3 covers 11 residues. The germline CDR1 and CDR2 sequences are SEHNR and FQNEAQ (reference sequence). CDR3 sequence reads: CASSSIYGYTF. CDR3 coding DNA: TGTGCCAGCAGCTCTATCTATGGCTACACCTTC. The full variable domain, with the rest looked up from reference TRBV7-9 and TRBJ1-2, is DTGVSQNPRHKITKRGQNVTFRCDPISEHNRLYWYRQTLGQGPEFLTYFQNEAQLEKSRLLSDRFSAERPKGSFSTLEIQRTEQGDSAMYLCASSSIYGYTFGSGTRLTVV.

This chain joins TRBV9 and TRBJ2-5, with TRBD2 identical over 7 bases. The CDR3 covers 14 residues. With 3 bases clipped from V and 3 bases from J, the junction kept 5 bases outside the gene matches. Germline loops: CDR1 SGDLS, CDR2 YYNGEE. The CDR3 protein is CASSATGTKETQYF. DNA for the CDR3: TGTGCCAGCAGCGCCACCGGGACTAAAGAGACCCAGTACTTC.

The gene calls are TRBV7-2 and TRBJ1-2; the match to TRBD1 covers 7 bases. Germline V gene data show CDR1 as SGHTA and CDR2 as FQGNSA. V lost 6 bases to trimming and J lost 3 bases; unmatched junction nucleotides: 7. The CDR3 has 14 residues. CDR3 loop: CASRRDRRDYGYTF. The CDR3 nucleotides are TGTGCCAGCAGGCGGGACAGAAGGGACTATGGCTACACCTTC. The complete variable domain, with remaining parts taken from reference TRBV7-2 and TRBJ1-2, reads GAGVSQSPSNKVTEKGKDVELRCDPISGHTALYWYRQSLGQGLEFLIYFQGNSAPDKSGLPSDRFSAERTGGSVSTLTIQRTQQEDSAVYLCASRRDRRDYGYTFGSGTRLTVV.

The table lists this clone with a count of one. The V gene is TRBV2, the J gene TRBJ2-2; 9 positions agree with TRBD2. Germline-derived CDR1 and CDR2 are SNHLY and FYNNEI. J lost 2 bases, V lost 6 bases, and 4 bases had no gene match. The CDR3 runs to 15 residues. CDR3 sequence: CASRGSGRNTGELFF. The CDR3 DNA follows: TGTGCCAGCAGGGGTAGCGGGAGAAACACCGGGGAGCTGTTTTTT.

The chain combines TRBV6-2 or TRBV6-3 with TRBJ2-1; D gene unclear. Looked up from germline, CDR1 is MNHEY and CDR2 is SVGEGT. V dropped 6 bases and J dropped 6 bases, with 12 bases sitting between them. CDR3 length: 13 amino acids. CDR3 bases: TGTGCCAGCAGCAGAGACTTACCCAATGAGCAGTTCTTC. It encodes CASSRDLPNEQFF.

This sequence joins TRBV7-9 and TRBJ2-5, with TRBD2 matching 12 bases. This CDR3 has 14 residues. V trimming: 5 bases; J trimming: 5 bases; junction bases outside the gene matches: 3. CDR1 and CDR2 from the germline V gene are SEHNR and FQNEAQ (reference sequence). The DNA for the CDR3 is TGTGCCAGCAGCGAGGGACTAGCGGGCGAGACCCAGTACTTC. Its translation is CASSEGLAGETQYF.